This TCR beta chain was obtained from a study of blood T cell repertoires in COVID-19. Measured with immunoSEQ multiplex PCR; TCRdb has only the in-frame clones, and not every one. The table lists around 250,000 clones, approximately 88% of them singletons. In germline, CDR1 is SEHNR, CDR2 FQNEAQ (reference sequence). Trimming pared 3 bases from V and 5 bases from J, leaving 14 bases between. This CDR3 has 14 residues. The sequencing sample was made of peripheral blood. This chain links TRBV7-9 with TRBJ2-7; TRBD1 is a possible D gene (5 bases). This TCR derives from a woman between 65 and 79 years old with COVID-19, enrolled during active disease. The CDR3 loop is CASSFVKQGHEQYF. In DNA form, the CDR3 reads TGTGCCAGCAGCTTCGTTAAGCAGGGCCACGAGCAGTACTTC.